This T cell receptor beta chain was sequenced for a study of cytomegalovirus exposure and HLA in healthy donors. PCR employed 60 Vbeta and 13 Jbeta primers. Profiling relied on immunoSEQ multiplex PCR, and the TCRdb table lists in-frame clones only, not all of them. The profile covers about 170,000 clones, with under 80% appearing a single time and approximately 3.4% taken by the ten largest. Comments on this clone: Its antigen remains unidentified.

Study results and limitations: Researchers counted roughly 160 TCR beta chains as cytomegalovirus-associated. Reportedly, TCR beta sequences accurately predicted HLA-A and HLA-B alleles in most subjects.

Sequenced sample: PBMCs. This clonotype was obtained from a female donor in good health and CMV-seronegative.

The CDR3 sequence is CASSLGGGAGEQFF. The CDR3 DNA reads as TGTGCCAGCAGCTTAGGCGGGGGGGCGGGTGAGCAGTTCTTC. This chain joins TRBV7-2 and TRBJ2-1; 9 bases align to TRBD2. The ends lost 1 base at V and 9 bases at J; junction bases unmatched: 4. The V gene's germline CDR1 is SGHTA and CDR2 FQGNSA. This CDR3 has 14 residues.